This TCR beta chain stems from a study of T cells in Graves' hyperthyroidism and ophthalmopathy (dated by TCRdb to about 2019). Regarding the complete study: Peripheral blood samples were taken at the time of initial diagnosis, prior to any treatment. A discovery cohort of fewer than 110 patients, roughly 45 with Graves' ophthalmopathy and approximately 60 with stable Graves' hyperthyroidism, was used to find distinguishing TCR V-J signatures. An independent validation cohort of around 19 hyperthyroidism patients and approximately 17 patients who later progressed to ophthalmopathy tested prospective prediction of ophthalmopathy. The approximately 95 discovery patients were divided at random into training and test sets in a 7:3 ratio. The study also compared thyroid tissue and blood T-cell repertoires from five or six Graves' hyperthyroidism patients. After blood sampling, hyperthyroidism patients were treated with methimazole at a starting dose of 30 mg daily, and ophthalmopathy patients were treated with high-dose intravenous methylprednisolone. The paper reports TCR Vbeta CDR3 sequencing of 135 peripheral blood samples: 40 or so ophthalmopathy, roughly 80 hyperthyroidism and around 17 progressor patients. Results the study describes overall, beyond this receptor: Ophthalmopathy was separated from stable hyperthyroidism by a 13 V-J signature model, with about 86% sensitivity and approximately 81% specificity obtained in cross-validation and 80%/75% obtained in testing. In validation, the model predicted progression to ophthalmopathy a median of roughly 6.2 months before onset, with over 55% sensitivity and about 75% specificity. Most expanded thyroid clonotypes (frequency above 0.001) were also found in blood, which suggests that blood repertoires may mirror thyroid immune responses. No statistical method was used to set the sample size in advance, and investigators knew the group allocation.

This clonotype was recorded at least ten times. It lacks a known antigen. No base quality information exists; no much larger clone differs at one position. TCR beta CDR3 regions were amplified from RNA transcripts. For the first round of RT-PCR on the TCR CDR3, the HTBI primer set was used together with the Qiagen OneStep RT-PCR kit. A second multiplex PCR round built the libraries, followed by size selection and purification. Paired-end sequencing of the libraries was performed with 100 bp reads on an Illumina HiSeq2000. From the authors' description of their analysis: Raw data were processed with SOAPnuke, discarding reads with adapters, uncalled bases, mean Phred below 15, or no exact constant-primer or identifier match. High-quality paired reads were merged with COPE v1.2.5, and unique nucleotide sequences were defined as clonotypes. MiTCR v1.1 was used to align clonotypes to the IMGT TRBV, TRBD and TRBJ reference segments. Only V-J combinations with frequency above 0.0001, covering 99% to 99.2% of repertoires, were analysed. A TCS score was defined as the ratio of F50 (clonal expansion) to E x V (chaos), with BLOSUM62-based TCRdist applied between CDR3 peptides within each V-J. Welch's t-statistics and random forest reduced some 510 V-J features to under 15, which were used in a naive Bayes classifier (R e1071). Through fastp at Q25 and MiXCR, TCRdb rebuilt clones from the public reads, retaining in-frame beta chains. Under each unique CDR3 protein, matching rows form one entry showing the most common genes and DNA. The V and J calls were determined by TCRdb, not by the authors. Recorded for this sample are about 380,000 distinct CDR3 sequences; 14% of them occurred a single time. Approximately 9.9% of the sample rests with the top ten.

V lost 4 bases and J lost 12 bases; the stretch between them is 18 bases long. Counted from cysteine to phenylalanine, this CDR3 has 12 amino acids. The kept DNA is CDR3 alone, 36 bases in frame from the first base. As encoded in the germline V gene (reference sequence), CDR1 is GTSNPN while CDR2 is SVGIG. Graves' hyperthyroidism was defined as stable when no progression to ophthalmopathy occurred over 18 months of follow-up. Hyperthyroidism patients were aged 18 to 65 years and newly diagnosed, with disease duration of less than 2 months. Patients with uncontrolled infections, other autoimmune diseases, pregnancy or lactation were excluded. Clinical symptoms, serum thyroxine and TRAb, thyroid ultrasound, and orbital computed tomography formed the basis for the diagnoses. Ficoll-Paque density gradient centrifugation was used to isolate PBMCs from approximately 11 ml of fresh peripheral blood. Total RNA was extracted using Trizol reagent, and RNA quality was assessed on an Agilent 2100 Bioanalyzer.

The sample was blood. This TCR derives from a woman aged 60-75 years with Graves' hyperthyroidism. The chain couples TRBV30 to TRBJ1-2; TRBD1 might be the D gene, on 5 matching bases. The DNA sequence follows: TGTGCCTGGACCCCGGGACTGGCCCTGGACACCTTC. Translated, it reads CAWTPGLALDTF.